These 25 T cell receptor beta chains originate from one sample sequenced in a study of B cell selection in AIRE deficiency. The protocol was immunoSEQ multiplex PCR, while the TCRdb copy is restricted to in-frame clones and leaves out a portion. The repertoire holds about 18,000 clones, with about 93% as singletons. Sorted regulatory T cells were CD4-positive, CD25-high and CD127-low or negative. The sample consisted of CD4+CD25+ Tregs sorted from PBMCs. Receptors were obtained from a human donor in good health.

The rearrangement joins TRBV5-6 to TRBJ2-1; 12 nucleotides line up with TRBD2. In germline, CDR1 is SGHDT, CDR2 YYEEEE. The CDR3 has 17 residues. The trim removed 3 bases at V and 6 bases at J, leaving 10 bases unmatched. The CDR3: CASSWGGLAGKGNEQFF. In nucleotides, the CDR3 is TGTGCCAGCAGCTGGGGGGGACTAGCGGGCAAGGGCAATGAGCAGTTCTTC.

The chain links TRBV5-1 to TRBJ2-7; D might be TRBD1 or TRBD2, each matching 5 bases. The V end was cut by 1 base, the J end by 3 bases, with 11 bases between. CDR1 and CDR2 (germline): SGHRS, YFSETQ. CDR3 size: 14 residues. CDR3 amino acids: CASSLLLDSYEQYF. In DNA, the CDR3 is TGCGCCAGCAGCTTGTTACTAGACAGCTACGAGCAGTACTTC.

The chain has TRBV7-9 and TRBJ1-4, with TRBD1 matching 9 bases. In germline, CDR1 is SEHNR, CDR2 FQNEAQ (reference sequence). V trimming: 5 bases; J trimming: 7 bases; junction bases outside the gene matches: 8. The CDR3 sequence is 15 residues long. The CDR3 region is CASSTGGGTGEKLFF. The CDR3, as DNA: TGTGCCAGCAGCACAGGGGGCGGTACCGGTGAAAAACTGTTTTTT. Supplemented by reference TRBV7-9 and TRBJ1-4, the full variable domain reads DTGVSQNPRHKITKRGQNVTFRCDPISEHNRLYWYRQTLGQGPEFLTYFQNEAQLEKSRLLSDRFSAERPKGSFSTLEIQRTEQGDSAMYLCASSTGGGTGEKLFFGSGTQLSVL.

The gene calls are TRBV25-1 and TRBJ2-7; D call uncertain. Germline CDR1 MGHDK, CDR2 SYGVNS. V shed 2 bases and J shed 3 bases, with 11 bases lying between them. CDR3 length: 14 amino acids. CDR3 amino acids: CASSEAGSHYEQYF. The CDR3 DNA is TGTGCCAGCAGTGAAGCAGGCAGTCACTACGAGCAGTACTTC.

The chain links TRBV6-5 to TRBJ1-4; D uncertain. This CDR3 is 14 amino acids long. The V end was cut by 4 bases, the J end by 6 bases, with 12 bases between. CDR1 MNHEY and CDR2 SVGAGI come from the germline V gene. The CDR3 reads CASSSPRAHEKLFF. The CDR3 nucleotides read TGTGCCAGCAGTTCGCCTAGGGCGCATGAAAAACTGTTTTTT.

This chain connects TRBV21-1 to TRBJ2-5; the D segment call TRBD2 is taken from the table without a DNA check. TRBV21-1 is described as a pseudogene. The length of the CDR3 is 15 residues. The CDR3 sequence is CASSGIAGVFETQYF. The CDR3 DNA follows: TGTGCCAGCAGCGGAATAGCGGGAGTCTTCGAGACCCAGTACTTC.

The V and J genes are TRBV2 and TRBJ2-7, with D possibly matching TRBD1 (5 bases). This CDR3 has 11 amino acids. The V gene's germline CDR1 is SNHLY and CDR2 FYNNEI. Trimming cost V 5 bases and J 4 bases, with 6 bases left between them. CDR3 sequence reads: CASSKGYEQYF. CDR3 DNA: TGTGCCAGCAGTAAGGGGTACGAGCAGTACTTC.

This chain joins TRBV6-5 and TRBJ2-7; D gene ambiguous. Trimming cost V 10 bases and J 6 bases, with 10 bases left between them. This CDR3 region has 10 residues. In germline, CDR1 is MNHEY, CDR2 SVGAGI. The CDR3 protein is CATSRGEQYF. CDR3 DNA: TGTGCCACCTCGCGCGGCGAGCAGTACTTC.

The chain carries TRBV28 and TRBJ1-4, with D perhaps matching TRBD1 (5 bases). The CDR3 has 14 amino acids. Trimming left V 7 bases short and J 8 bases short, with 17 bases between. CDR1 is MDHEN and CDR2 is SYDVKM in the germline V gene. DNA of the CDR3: TGTGCCAGCAAAGTTGGCGAGGGACGCGAAAAACTGTTTTTT. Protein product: CASKVGEGREKLFF.

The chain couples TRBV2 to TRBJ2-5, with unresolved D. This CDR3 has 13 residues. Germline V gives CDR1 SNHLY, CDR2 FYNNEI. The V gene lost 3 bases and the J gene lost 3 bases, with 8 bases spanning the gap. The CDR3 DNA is TGTGCCAGCAGTGATGGTTCGAAAGAGACCCAGTACTTC. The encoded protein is CASSDGSKETQYF.

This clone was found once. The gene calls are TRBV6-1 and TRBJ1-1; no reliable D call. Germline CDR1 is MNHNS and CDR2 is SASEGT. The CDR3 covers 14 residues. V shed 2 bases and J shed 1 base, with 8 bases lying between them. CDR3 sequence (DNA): TGTGCCAGCAGTGAAATGCACCCGAACACTGAAGCTTTCTTT. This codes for CASSEMHPNTEAFF.

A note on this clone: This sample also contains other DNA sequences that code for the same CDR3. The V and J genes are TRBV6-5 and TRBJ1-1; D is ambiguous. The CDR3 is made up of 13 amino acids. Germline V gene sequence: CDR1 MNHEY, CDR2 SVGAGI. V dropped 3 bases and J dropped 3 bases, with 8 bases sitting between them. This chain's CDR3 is CASSYPPYTEAFF. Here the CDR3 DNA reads TGTGCCAGCAGTTATCCGCCCTACACTGAAGCTTTCTTT.

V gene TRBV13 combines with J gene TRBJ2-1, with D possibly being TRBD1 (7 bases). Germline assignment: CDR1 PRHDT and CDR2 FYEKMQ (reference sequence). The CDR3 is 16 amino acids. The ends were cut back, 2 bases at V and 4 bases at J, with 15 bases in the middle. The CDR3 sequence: CASSLFHRGLYNEQFF. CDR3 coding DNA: TGTGCCAGCAGCTTATTTCACAGGGGACTTTACAATGAGCAGTTCTTC.

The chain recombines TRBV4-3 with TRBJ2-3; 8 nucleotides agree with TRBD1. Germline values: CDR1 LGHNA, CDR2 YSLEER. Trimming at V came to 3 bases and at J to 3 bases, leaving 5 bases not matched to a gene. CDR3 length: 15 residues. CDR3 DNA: TGCGCCAGCAGCCACCGTCGGACAGGGACAGATACGCAGTATTTT. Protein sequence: CASSHRRTGTDTQYF.

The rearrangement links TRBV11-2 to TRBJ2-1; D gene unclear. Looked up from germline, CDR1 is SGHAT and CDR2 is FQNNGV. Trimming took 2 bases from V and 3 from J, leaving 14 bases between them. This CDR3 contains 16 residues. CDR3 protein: CASSLKVDLGYNEQFF. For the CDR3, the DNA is TGTGCCAGCAGCTTAAAGGTAGATCTGGGCTACAATGAGCAGTTCTTC.

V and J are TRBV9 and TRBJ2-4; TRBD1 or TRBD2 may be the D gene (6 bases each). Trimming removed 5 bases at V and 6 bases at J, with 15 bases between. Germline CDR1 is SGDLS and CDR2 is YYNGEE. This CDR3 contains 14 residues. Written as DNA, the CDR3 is TGTGCCAGCAGTCGTTCGGGGGCCTCAAACATTCAGTACTTC. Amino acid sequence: CASSRSGASNIQYF.

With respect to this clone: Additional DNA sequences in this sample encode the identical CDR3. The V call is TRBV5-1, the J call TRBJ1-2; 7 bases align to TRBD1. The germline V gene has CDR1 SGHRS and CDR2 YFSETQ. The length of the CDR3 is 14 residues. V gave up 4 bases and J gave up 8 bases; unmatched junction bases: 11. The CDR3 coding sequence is TGCGCCAGCAGCCATACTCCCCACAGGGGAGGCTACACCTTC. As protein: CASSHTPHRGGYTF.

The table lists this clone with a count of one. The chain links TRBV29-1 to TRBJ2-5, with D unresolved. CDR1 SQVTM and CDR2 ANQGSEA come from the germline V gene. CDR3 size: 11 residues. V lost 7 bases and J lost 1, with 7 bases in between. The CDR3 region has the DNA TGCAGCGCGGATTTCCAAGAGACCCAGTACTTC. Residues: CSADFQETQYF.

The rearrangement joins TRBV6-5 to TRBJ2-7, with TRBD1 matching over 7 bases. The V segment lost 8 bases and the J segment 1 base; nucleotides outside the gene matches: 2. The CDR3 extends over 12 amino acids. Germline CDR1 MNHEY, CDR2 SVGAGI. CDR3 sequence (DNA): TGTGCCAGCGGACAGGCGTCCTACGAGCAGTACTTC. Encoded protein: CASGQASYEQYF.

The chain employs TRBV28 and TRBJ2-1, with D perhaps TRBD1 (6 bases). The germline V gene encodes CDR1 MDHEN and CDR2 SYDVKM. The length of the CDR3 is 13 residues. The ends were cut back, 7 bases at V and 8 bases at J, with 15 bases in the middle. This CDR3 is CASKFGGRDEQFF. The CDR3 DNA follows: TGTGCCAGCAAGTTTGGGGGCAGGGATGAGCAGTTCTTC.

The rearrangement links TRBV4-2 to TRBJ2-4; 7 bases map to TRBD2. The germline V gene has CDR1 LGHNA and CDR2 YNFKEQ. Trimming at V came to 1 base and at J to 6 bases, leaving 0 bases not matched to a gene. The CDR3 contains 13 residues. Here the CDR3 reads CASSQGTRNIQYF. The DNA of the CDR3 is TGTGCCAGCAGCCAAGGGACTAGAAACATTCAGTACTTC.

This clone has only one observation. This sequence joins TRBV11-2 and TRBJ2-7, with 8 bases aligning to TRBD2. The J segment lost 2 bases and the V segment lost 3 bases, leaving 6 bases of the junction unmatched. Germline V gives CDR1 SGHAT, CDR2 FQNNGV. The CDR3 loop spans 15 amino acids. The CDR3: CASSLAPGGTYEQYF. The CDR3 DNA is TGTGCCAGCAGCTTGGCCCCGGGGGGGACCTACGAGCAGTACTTC.

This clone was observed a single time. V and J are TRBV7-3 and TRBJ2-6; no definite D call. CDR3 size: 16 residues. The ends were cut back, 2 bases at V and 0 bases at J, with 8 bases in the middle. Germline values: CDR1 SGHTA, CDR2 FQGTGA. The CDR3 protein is CASSLESPSGANVLTF. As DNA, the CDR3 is TGTGCCAGCAGCTTAGAGAGCCCCTCTGGGGCCAACGTCCTGACTTTC. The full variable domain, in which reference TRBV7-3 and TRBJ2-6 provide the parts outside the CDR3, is GAGVSQTPSNKVTEKGKYVELRCDPISGHTALYWYRQSLGQGPEFLIYFQGTGAADDSGLPNDRFFAVRPEGSVSTLKIQRTERGDSAVYLCASSLESPSGANVLTFGAGSRLTVL.

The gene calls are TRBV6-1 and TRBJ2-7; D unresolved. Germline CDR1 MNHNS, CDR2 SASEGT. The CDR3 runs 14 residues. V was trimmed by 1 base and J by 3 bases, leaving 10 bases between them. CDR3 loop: CASSEVWADYEQYF. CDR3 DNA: TGTGCCAGCAGTGAAGTATGGGCGGACTACGAGCAGTACTTC.

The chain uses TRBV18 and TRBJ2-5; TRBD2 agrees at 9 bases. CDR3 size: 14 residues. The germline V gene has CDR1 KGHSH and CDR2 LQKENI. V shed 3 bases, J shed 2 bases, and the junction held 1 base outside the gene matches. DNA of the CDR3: TGTGCCAGCTCACCGACTAGCGGACAAGAGACCCAGTACTTC. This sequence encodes CASSPTSGQETQYF.